This is a list of T cell receptor beta chains from one sample in a study of CD8+CD57+ T cells in acquired aplastic anemia. TCRdb independently ran MiXCR on the reads; one entry per CDR3 protein. The sample has approximately 170,000 distinct CDR3 sequences; about 60% are singletons. Material: sorted CD4+, CD8+, or CD8+CD57+ T cells (not recorded which) from PBMCs. The source of these receptors is a human donor in good health. Each CDR3 is given with its conserved first and last residue. D genes are given only for firm matches. Size values are once, few and many counts, or a class for expanded clones, and some rows have none.

j_call,clone_size,v_call,d_call,cdr3_aa,cdr3_nt
TRBJ2-7,-,TRBV5-1,-,CASSLEYEQYF,TGTGCCAGCAGCTTGGAATACGAGCAGTACTTC
TRBJ1-1,-,TRBV9,TRBD1,CASSGTGANTEAFF,TGTGCCAGCAGCGGGACAGGGGCGAATACTGAAGCTTTCTTT
TRBJ2-1,-,TRBV5-4,-,CASSFARTGEQFF,TGTGCCAGCAGCTTCGCTAGAACGGGTGAGCAGTTCTTC
TRBJ1-1,-,TRBV3-1,-,CASSQTLQGEAFF,TGTGCCAGCAGCCAAACCTTGCAGGGGGAAGCTTTCTTT
TRBJ2-3,-,TRBV29-1,-,CSVTQHTQYF,TGCAGCGTTACTCAGCATACGCAGTATTTT
TRBJ2-3,-,TRBV7-3,-,CASSLTGSTDTQYF,TGTGCCAGCAGCTTAACAGGGTCCACAGATACGCAGTATTTT
TRBJ2-5,-,TRBV7-9,-,CASTSSWGKETQYF,TGTGCCAGCACCTCCTCCTGGGGTAAAGAGACCCAGTACTTC
TRBJ2-3,-,TRBV5-1,TRBD1,CASSLRTGTADTQYF,TGCGCCAGCAGCTTGAGGACAGGGACGGCAGATACGCAGTATTTT
TRBJ1-2,many,TRBV7-9,-,CASREGGGYGYTF,TGTGCCAGCAGGGAGGGAGGCGGCTATGGCTACACCTTC
TRBJ1-1,-,TRBV29-1,-,CSVGGWNTEAFF,TGCAGCGTTGGGGGATGGAACACTGAAGCTTTCTTT
TRBJ2-1,few,TRBV28,-,CASRLGVNEQFF,TGTGCCAGCAGGTTGGGAGTAAATGAGCAGTTCTTC
TRBJ2-7,-,TRBV9,-,CASSTGTTGSYEQYF,TGTGCCAGCAGCACAGGGACTACCGGGTCCTACGAGCAGTACTTC
TRBJ2-5,once,TRBV15,-,CATSRGGGGGLQETQYF,TGTGCCACCAGCAGAGGGGGGGGGGGGGGCCTCCAAGAGACCCAGTACTTC
TRBJ1-1,few,TRBV19,-,CASSLSGVNTEAFF,TGTGCCAGTAGTTTGTCAGGGGTGAACACTGAAGCTTTCTTT
TRBJ2-5,many,TRBV11-2,TRBD1,CASSSWDRGPQETQYF,TGTGCCAGCAGCTCGTGGGACAGGGGGCCTCAAGAGACCCAGTACTTC
TRBJ2-5,-,TRBV7-2,-,CASSPREETQYF,TGTGCCAGCAGCCCCAGGGAAGAGACCCAGTACTTC
TRBJ2-7,-,TRBV19,-,CASSQTVDSYEQYF,TGTGCCAGTAGCCAGACAGTTGACTCCTACGAGCAGTACTTC
TRBJ1-6,many,TRBV28,TRBD1,CASSIPGQGRDSPLHF,TGTGCCAGCAGTATCCCGGGACAGGGGAGGGATTCACCCCTCCACTTT
TRBJ1-5,few,TRBV2,-,CASSEGQTYQPQHF,TGTGCCAGCAGTGAAGGACAAACCTATCAGCCCCAGCATTTT
TRBJ2-3,-,TRBV15,-,CATSRDRVHTDTQYF,TGTGCCACCAGCAGAGATCGGGTTCACACAGATACGCAGTATTTT
TRBJ2-3,-,TRBV20-1,-,CSARGRNAIDTQYF,TGCAGTGCTAGGGGGAGGAATGCAATAGATACGCAGTATTTT
TRBJ2-7,once,TRBV19,-,CASSWAGGEQYF,TGTGCCAGTAGTTGGGCCGGGGGCGAGCAGTACTTC
TRBJ2-7,many,TRBV11-2,-,CASSSDISYEQYF,TGTGCCAGCAGCTCGGACATATCCTACGAGCAGTACTTC
TRBJ2-1,-,TRBV19,TRBD2,CASSIGTSGSRGEQFF,TGTGCCAGTAGTATCGGGACTAGCGGGAGTCGGGGGGAGCAGTTCTTC
TRBJ2-3,once,TRBV2,TRBD1,CASRGGTGGTDTQYF,TGTGCCAGCAGGGGAGGGACAGGGGGCACAGATACGCAGTATTTT
TRBJ2-7,-,TRBV5-5,-,CASSFANYEQYF,TGTGCCAGCAGCTTTGCTAACTACGAGCAGTACTTC
TRBJ2-7,-,TRBV5-1,TRBD2,CASSLSGNYEQYF,TGCGCCAGCAGCTTAAGCGGGAACTACGAGCAGTACTTC
TRBJ2-1,-,TRBV19,-,CASSYFNDLSSYNEQFF,TGTGCCAGTAGCTATTTTAACGACCTGAGCTCCTACAATGAGCAGTTCTTC
TRBJ1-2,-,TRBV19,-,CASSIDPAGTALYTF,TGTGCCAGTAGTATAGATCCGGCCGGGACCGCCCTCTACACCTTC
TRBJ2-7,few,TRBV7-2,-,CASSLGRGREQYF,TGTGCCAGCAGCTTGGGCAGGGGGAGGGAGCAGTACTTC
TRBJ2-1,-,TRBV29-1,TRBD2,CSVEGGLAGINEQFF,TGCAGCGTTGAGGGGGGACTAGCGGGGATCAATGAGCAGTTCTTC
TRBJ1-5,-,TRBV19,-,CASSIGVQPQHF,TGTGCCAGTAGTATTGGGGTTCAGCCCCAGCATTTT
TRBJ2-5,few,TRBV7-2,-,CASSLGLGGWETQYF,TGTGCCAGCAGCTTGGGGTTAGGGGGTTGGGAGACCCAGTACTTC
TRBJ1-2,once,TRBV14,-,CASSQGAGIYGYTF,TGTGCCAGCAGCCAAGGGGCAGGAATCTATGGCTACACCTTC
TRBJ2-5,-,TRBV5-1,-,CASSSGRNQETQYF,TGCGCCAGCAGCTCTGGACGGAATCAAGAGACCCAGTACTTC
TRBJ2-7,many,TRBV6-5,TRBD1,CASTSPTGDSSYEQYF,TGTGCCAGCACTAGCCCCACAGGGGATAGCTCCTACGAGCAGTACTTC
TRBJ2-2,-,TRBV20-1,-,CSASLGPWTGELFF,TGCAGTGCTAGCCTGGGGCCGTGGACCGGGGAGCTGTTTTTT
TRBJ2-3,few,TRBV28,TRBD2,CASSCRVAGGRADTQYF,TGTGCCAGCAGTTGTAGGGTGGCGGGAGGGCGCGCAGATACGCAGTATTTT
TRBJ2-2,-,TRBV24-1,TRBD1,CATSESPGQGNGELFF,TGTGCCACCAGTGAGTCGCCGGGACAGGGGAACGGGGAGCTGTTTTTT
TRBJ1-4,-,TRBV9,-,CASSGGGEKMFF,TGTGCCAGCAGCGGCGGAGGTGAAAAAATGTTTTTT
TRBJ2-7,many,TRBV10-2,TRBD2,CASSESLAGGPKYEQYF,TGCGCCAGCAGTGAGAGTCTAGCGGGAGGGCCTAAGTACGAGCAGTACTTC
TRBJ1-2,-,TRBV5-1,TRBD1,CASTQTGTGGNYGYTF,TGCGCCAGCACCCAGACCGGGACAGGGGGCAACTATGGCTACACCTTC
TRBJ2-2,many,TRBV20-1,TRBD2,CSAPTPQREGRGGELFF,TGCAGTGCTCCTACCCCCCAGCGGGAGGGCCGCGGCGGGGAGCTGTTTTTT
TRBJ2-7,few,TRBV7-2,-,CASSLRPVVREQYF,TGTGCCAGCAGCTTACGCCCGGTGGTGCGTGAGCAGTACTTC
TRBJ1-3,-,TRBV4-3,-,CASSQDLGSGNTIYF,TGCGCCAGCAGCCAAGATTTAGGGTCTGGAAACACCATATATTTT
TRBJ2-7,-,TRBV6-5,-,CASIPATGGREQYF,TGTGCCAGCATTCCAGCAACAGGAGGCCGGGAGCAGTACTTC
TRBJ2-1,-,TRBV7-9,-,CASSLEDGRSYNEQFF,TGTGCCAGCAGCTTGGAGGACGGGAGATCCTACAATGAGCAGTTCTTC
TRBJ2-3,many,TRBV6-1,TRBD2,CASEGTSLRTDTQYF,TGTGCCAGCGAAGGGACTAGCCTCCGCACAGATACGCAGTATTTT
TRBJ2-2,many,TRBV15,-,CATSDTGELFF,TGTGCCACCAGCGACACCGGGGAGCTGTTTTTT
TRBJ2-2,-,TRBV15,TRBD2,CATSRASGLGTSGANTGELFF,TGTGCCACCAGCAGAGCCTCCGGACTCGGGACTAGCGGAGCGAACACCGGGGAGCTGTTTTTT
TRBJ2-7,few,TRBV15,-,CATSRETVYEQYF,TGTGCCACCAGCAGAGAGACAGTATACGAGCAGTACTTC
TRBJ2-1,-,TRBV19,TRBD2,CASSSGGAVWEQFF,TGTGCCAGTAGTAGCGGGGGGGCCGTTTGGGAGCAGTTCTTC
TRBJ2-3,-,TRBV29-1,-,CSVSRGLGDTQYF,TGCAGCGTCTCGAGGGGTTTAGGAGATACGCAGTATTTT
TRBJ2-7,many,TRBV6-5,-,CASSYSPYEQYF,TGTGCCAGCAGTTACTCTCCGTACGAGCAGTACTTC
TRBJ2-7,-,TRBV20-1,TRBD1,CSAPPRTGQNFYDQYF,TGCAGTGCCCCGCCTCGAACGGGACAGAACTTCTACGATCAGTACTTC
TRBJ1-1,-,TRBV6-6,TRBD1,CASSIQGYTEAFF,TGTGCCAGCAGCATACAGGGGTACACTGAAGCTTTCTTT